These 20 T cell receptor beta chains were all obtained from the same sample, sequenced in a study of post-analysis software for immune sequencing data. Study results and limitations: The study found TRBV5-6, TRBV5-1 and TRBV20-1 among 4 or 5 TRBV segments more frequent in patients than controls.

Included in the TCR beta cDNA libraries were unique molecular identifiers. TCRdb called the PCR reads again in MiXCR, with one record for every CDR3 protein. This sample has around 770,000 distinct CDR3 sequences, with just over 45% found just once. Their target antigens are unknown. Source material: blood. These receptors were obtained from a girl aged 10-17 years with multiple sclerosis.

The chain carries TRBV7-2 and TRBJ2-3, with D uncertain. This CDR3 region has 16 residues. Trimming took 1 base from V and 6 from J, leaving 17 bases between them. The germline CDR1 and CDR2 sequences are SGHTA and FQGNSA. CDR3 coding DNA: TGTGCCAGCAGCTTAGTCCCAGGTCCGGATGCGGATACGCAGTATTTT. This codes for CASSLVPGPDADTQYF. Variable domain in full (rest from reference TRBV7-2 and TRBJ2-3): GAGVSQSPSNKVTEKGKDVELRCDPISGHTALYWYRQSLGQGLEFLIYFQGNSAPDKSGLPSDRFSAERTGGSVSTLTIQRTQQEDSAVYLCASSLVPGPDADTQYFGPGTRLTVL.

This clonotype was detected many times. The gene calls are TRBV7-2 and TRBJ2-7, with a weak D call TRBD1 (6 bases). CDR1 and CDR2 (germline): SGHTA, FQGNSA. The CDR3 loop spans 14 amino acids. V gave up 3 bases and J gave up 5 bases, with 14 bases separating them. The CDR3 loop reads CASSLIVRGHEQYF. The CDR3 bases are TGTGCCAGCAGCTTGATTGTCAGGGGCCACGAGCAGTACTTC.

The chain combines TRBV3-1 with TRBJ1-2; TRBD1 agrees at 11 bases. V lost 4 bases to trimming and J lost 6 bases; unmatched junction nucleotides: 10. The CDR3 covers 16 residues. Germline CDR1 and CDR2: LGHDT and YNNKEL (reference sequence). CDR3 in amino acids: CASSPSPGQGAHGYTF. DNA of the CDR3: TGTGCCAGCAGCCCTAGCCCCGGACAGGGGGCCCATGGCTACACCTTC.

V and J are TRBV18 and TRBJ2-1; D ambiguous. The CDR3 loop spans 16 amino acids. Germline lookup yields CDR1 KGHSH and CDR2 LQKENI. V dropped 3 bases and J dropped 0 bases, with 12 bases sitting between them. The CDR3 sequence: CASSPLPTSSYNEQFF. The CDR3 DNA reads as TGTGCCAGCTCACCCCTCCCCACGAGCTCCTACAATGAGCAGTTCTTC.

This rearrangement joins TRBV27 to TRBJ2-1; TRBD1 aligns across 9 bases. V lost 7 bases, J lost 10 bases, and 14 bases stayed unmatched. The CDR3 covers 15 residues. Germline CDR1 and CDR2: MNHEY and SMNVEV (reference sequence). CDR3 region: CASKPGQGIFYEQFF. CDR3 DNA sequence: TGTGCCAGCAAACCGGGACAGGGAATTTTCTACGAGCAGTTCTTC.

The chain uses TRBV13 and TRBJ2-5; no reliable D call. The DNA matches TRBJ2-7 better at its end, which makes the J call doubtful. CDR3 length: 12 residues. Per the germline V gene, CDR1 is PRHDT and CDR2 is FYEKMQ (reference sequence). CDR3 sequence: CASSQRGSEQYF. CDR3 nucleotide sequence: TGTGCCAGCAGCCAGCGTGGCAGCGAGCAGTACTTC.

Only a few counts were recorded for this clonotype. The CDR3 reads CASSVPTGYPNEQFF. CDR3 bases: TGTGCCAGCAGCGTTCCGACAGGGTACCCCAATGAGCAGTTCTTC. The chain joins TRBV9 to TRBJ2-1; 7 positions match TRBD1. Trimming at V came to 2 bases and at J to 6 bases, leaving 8 bases not matched to a gene. This CDR3 is built from 15 residues. Germline V gives CDR1 SGDLS, CDR2 YYNGEE. The full variable domain, its missing parts supplied by reference TRBV9 and TRBJ2-1, is DSGVTQTPKHLITATGQRVTLRCSPRSGDLSVYWYQQSLDQGLQFLIQYYNGEERAKGNILERFSAQQFPDLHSELNLSSLELGDSALYFCASSVPTGYPNEQFFGPGTRLTVL.

The CDR3 is CSARGAGTQETQYF. In DNA form, the CDR3 reads TGCAGTGCTAGAGGGGCAGGGACCCAAGAGACCCAGTACTTC. The chain carries TRBV20-1 and TRBJ2-5; D may correspond to TRBD1 or TRBD2 (5 bases each). The germline V gene encodes CDR1 DFQATT and CDR2 SNEGSKA (reference sequence). This CDR3 spans 14 amino acids. V lost 1 base to trimming and J lost 1 base, with 10 bases between them.

The rearrangement joins TRBV15 to TRBJ2-5; D gene ambiguous. The DNA end favors TRBJ2-7, so the J call may be wrong. Germline V gene sequence: CDR1 LNHNV, CDR2 YYDKDF (reference sequence). The length of the CDR3 is 12 residues. The CDR3 sequence is CATSRAAGEQYF. In nucleotides, the CDR3 is TGTGCCACCAGCAGAGCGGCAGGCGAGCAGTACTTC.

The sample holds a few counts of this clonotype. The genes are TRBV7-2 and TRBJ1-2, with D possibly TRBD1 on 5 matching bases. Trimming pared 5 bases from V and 8 bases from J, leaving 21 bases between. CDR1 and CDR2 from the germline V gene are SGHTA and FQGNSA. CDR3 length: 15 residues. The CDR3 DNA reads as TGTGCCAGCAGCCCCCAAACCGGGACGAGGAACGGCTACACCTTC. This codes for CASSPQTGTRNGYTF. The variable domain in full, with the rest retrieved from reference TRBV7-2 and TRBJ1-2, is GAGVSQSPSNKVTEKGKDVELRCDPISGHTALYWYRQSLGQGLEFLIYFQGNSAPDKSGLPSDRFSAERTGGSVSTLTIQRTQQEDSAVYLCASSPQTGTRNGYTFGSGTRLTVV.

V and J are TRBV14 and TRBJ2-7; D assignment may be TRBD1 or TRBD2 (6 bases each). The CDR3 spans 15 residues. CDR1 is SGHDN and CDR2 is FVKESK in the germline V gene. V shed 0 bases and J shed 0 bases, with 9 bases lying between them. The CDR3 protein is CASSQERGASYEQYF. The CDR3 nucleotides read TGTGCCAGCAGCCAAGAGAGGGGGGCCTCCTACGAGCAGTACTTC.

This clonotype was detected a few times. The chain is built from TRBV20-1 and TRBJ2-3; D may be TRBD2 (6 bases). This CDR3 region has 13 residues. Germline V gene data show CDR1 as DFQATT and CDR2 as SNEGSKA (reference sequence). The V gene lost 6 bases and the J gene lost 3 bases, with 13 bases spanning the gap. The DNA of the CDR3 is TGCAGTGCCCCCCCGGACTATACAGATACGCAGTATTTT. Translated: CSAPPDYTDTQYF.

The V and J genes are TRBV12-3 or TRBV12-4 and TRBJ2-1; D possibly corresponds to TRBD2 (5 bases). The CDR3 runs 15 residues. Between the trimmed V and J ends, which lost 3 bases and 4 bases, there was a span of 13 bases. As DNA, the CDR3 is TGTGCCAGCAGTTTCGGACTCACAAGTTACAATGAGCAGTTCTTC. Amino acids: CASSFGLTSYNEQFF.

The chain recombines TRBV28 with TRBJ2-7, with D perhaps TRBD2 (6 bases). With the DNA end fitting TRBJ2-5 better, the J assignment may be wrong. The CDR3 length is 13 residues. Germline V gene lookup returns CDR1 MDHEN and CDR2 SYDVKM. In DNA form, the CDR3 reads TGTGCCAGCATCCCGGGGGTTGCGGAGACCCAGTACTTC. It translates to CASIPGVAETQYF.

This chain links TRBV29-1 with TRBJ2-3; the D gene could be TRBD1 or TRBD2 (6 bases each). Trimming shortened V by 5 bases and J by 3 bases, and 12 bases separated the two germline ends. The CDR3 loop spans 13 amino acids. Per germline, CDR1 SQVTM and CDR2 ANQGSEA. CDR3: CSVYLGGTDTQYF. In DNA, the CDR3 is TGCAGCGTTTATCTAGGGGGGACAGATACGCAGTATTTT.

The J gene is TRBJ2-7, the V gene TRBV5-1, with D hard to call. V was trimmed by 4 bases and J by 3 bases, leaving 17 bases between them. Looked up from germline, CDR1 is SGHRS and CDR2 is YFSETQ. The CDR3 is 15 residues long. CDR3 sequence: CASSLQTDGLYEQYF. CDR3 sequence (DNA): TGCGCCAGCAGCCTCCAGACGGATGGTCTCTACGAGCAGTACTTC.

This chain uses TRBV6-2 or TRBV6-3 with TRBJ2-7, with D tentatively TRBD1 (6 bases). Germline CDR1 reads MNHEY; CDR2 reads SVGEGT. The CDR3 loop spans 15 amino acids. V gave up 6 bases and J gave up 2 bases, with 17 bases separating them. The CDR3 coding sequence is TGTGCCAGCAGCCTCACCGGGACAACTACCTACGAGCAGTACTTC. Translating it yields CASSLTGTTTYEQYF.

Written as DNA, the CDR3 is TGTGCCAGCAGTTACACACCGGGACTAGCGGGAGTTGCAGATACGCAGTATTTT. Amino acids: CASSYTPGLAGVADTQYF. This chain joins TRBV6-5 and TRBJ2-3; 14 bases align to TRBD2. This CDR3 spans 18 amino acids. V lost 2 bases, J lost 4 bases, and 8 bases stayed unmatched. From germline, CDR1 is MNHEY and CDR2 SVGAGI.

CDR3 region: CASSLDSGAGSPLHF. The CDR3, as DNA: TGTGCCAGCAGCTTAGATTCGGGGGCCGGTTCACCCCTCCACTTT. The rearrangement links TRBV7-2 to TRBJ1-6, with a possible D match to TRBD1 (6 bases). Germline V gene data show CDR1 as SGHTA and CDR2 as FQGNSA. The CDR3 is 15 residues long. Trimming removed 1 base from V and 9 bases from J, with 13 bases in between.

This clonotype was counted between two and nine times. The chain combines TRBV6-5 with TRBJ2-2; a weak D match, TRBD1 (6 bases). From germline, CDR1 is MNHEY and CDR2 SVGAGI. V was shortened by 0 bases and J by 1 base, with 15 bases between the two germline ends. CDR3 length: 18 residues. DNA of the CDR3: TGTGCCAGCAGTTACTCTATGGGGGACACTGAGAACACCGGGGAGCTGTTTTTT. Residues: CASSYSMGDTENTGELFF.